This T cell receptor beta chain emerged from a study of blood T cells in healthy people across ages. Study outcomes and limitations: Nothing was known about donor CMV status, and this possibly confounded expanded clonotype changes. Both higher diversity and more naive CD4+ cells marked long-lived donors when set against aged donors. Older individuals had lower TCR beta diversity per million T cells (the decline was roughly linear).

The germline V and J ends were trimmed by 1 base and 9 bases, with 13 bases remaining between them. The CDR3 runs 14 residues. Germline V lookup: CDR1 SGHTA, CDR2 FQGNSA. Russia was home to the donors, healthy Caucasian individuals aged roughly 6 to 90. This clonotype showed up just a few times. The antigen is not known. Through a sample-barcoded 5' primer and a J-beta primer mix, a second PCR was run for roughly 7 to 11 cycles. One entry per CDR3 protein, called by TCRdb with MiXCR from the 5' RACE reads. Of approximately 800,000 distinct CDR3 sequences in the sample, more than 50% are singletons; the top ten hold under 30%.

The sequenced sample was blood. V gene TRBV7-2 combines with J gene TRBJ2-1; possibly TRBD1 for D (5 bases). This clonotype was sampled from a man between 35 and 55 years old in good health. The CDR3 protein is CASSLVQGSSEQFF. DNA for the CDR3: TGTGCCAGCAGCTTAGTTCAGGGCTCAAGTGAGCAGTTCTTC.